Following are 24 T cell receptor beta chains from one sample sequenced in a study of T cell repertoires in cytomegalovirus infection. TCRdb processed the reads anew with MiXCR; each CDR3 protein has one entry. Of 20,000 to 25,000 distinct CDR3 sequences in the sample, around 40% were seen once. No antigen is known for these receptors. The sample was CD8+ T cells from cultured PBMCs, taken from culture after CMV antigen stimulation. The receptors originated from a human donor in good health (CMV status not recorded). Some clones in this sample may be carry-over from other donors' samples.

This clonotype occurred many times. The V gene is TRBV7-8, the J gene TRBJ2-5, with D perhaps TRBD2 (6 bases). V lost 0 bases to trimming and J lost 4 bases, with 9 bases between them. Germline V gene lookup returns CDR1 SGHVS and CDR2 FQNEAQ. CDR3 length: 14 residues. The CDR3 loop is CASSLAIGGETQYF. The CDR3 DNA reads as TGTGCCAGCAGCTTAGCGATCGGGGGAGAGACCCAGTACTTC.

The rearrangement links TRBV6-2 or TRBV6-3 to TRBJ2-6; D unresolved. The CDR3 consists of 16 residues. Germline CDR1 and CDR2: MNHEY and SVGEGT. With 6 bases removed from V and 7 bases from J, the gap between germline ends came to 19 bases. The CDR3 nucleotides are TGTGCCAGCAGGCCCACCACATGGGTTGGAGCCAACGTCCTGACTTTC. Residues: CASRPTTWVGANVLTF.

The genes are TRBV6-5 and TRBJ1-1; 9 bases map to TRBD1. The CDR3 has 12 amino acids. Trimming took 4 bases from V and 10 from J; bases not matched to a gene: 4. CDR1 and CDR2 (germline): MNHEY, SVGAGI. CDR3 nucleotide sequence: TGTGCCAGCAGTTTTAGGACAGGGGTAGCTTTCTTT. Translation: CASSFRTGVAFF.

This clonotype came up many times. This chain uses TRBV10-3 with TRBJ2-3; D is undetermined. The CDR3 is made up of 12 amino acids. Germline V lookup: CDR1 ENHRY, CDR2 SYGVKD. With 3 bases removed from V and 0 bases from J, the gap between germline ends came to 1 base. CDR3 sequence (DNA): TGTGCCATCAGTGAAAGCACAGATACGCAGTATTTT. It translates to CAISESTDTQYF.

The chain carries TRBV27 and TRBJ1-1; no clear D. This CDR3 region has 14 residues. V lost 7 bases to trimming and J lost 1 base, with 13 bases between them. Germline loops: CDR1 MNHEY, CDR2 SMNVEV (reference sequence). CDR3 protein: CASTPGVGNTEAFF. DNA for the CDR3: TGTGCCAGCACCCCCGGGGTTGGGAACACTGAAGCTTTCTTT.

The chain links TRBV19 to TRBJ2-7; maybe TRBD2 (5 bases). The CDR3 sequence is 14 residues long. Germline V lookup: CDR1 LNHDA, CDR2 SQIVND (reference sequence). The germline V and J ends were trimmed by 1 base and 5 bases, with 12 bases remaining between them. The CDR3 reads CASSIGTGSDEQYF. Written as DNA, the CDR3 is TGTGCCAGTAGTATAGGTACGGGGAGCGACGAGCAGTACTTC.

Written as DNA, the CDR3 is TGTGCCAGCAGCTCGCCACACTCGGACAGGGATGAGACCCAGTACTTC. Translating gives CASSSPHSDRDETQYF. V gene TRBV7-9 combines with J gene TRBJ2-5, with 8 bases fitting TRBD1. CDR3 size: 16 residues. Germline V gene sequence: CDR1 SEHNR, CDR2 FQNEAQ (reference sequence). Unmatched junction bases numbered 12, after V lost 4 bases and J lost 5 bases.

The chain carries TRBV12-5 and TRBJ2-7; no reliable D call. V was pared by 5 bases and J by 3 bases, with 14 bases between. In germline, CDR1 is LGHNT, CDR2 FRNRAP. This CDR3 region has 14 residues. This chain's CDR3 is CASGPSQSDYEQYF. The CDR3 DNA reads TGTGCTAGTGGTCCTTCCCAGTCAGACTACGAGCAGTACTTC.

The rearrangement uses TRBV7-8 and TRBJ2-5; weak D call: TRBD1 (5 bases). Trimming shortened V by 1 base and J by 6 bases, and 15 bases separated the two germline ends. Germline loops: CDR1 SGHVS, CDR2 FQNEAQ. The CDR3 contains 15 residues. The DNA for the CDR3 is TGTGCCAGCAGCTTAGGGACATTGGTTGGGAAGACCCAGTACTTC. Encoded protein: CASSLGTLVGKTQYF.

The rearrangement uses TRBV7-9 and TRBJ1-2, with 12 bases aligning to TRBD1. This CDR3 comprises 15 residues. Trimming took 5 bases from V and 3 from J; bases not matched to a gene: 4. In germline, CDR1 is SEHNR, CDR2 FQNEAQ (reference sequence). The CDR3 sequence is CASSIGTGGDYGYTF. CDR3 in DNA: TGTGCCAGCAGCATCGGGACAGGGGGCGACTATGGCTACACCTTC.

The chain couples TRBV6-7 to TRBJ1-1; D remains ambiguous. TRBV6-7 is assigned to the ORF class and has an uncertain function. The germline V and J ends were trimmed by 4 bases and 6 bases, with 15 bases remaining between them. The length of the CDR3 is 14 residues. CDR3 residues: CASSFLEAVAEAFF. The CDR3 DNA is TGTGCCAGCAGTTTTCTCGAGGCTGTCGCTGAAGCTTTCTTT.

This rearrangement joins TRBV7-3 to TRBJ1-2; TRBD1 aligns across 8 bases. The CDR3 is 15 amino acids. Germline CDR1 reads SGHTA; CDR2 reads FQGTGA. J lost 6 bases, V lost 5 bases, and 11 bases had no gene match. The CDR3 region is CASSLSQGAWDGYTF. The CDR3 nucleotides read TGTGCCAGCAGCCTATCTCAGGGGGCGTGGGATGGCTACACCTTC.

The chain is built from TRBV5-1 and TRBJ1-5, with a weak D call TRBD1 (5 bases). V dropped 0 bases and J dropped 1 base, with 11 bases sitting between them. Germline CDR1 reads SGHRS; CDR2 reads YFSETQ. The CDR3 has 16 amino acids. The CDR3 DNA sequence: TGCGCCAGCAGCTTGGGCGCCGGACAAAGCAATCAGCCCCAGCATTTT. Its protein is CASSLGAGQSNQPQHF. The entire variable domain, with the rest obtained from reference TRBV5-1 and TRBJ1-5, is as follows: KAGVTQTPRYLIKTRGQQVTLSCSPISGHRSVSWYQQTPGQGLQFLFEYFSETQRNKGNFPGRFSGRQFSNSRSEMNVSTLELGDSALYLCASSLGAGQSNQPQHFGDGTRLSIL.

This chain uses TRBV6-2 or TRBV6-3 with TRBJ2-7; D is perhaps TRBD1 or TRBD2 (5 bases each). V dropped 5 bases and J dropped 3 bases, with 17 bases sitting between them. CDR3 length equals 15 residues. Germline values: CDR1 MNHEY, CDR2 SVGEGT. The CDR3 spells CASSRPPGTVYEQYF. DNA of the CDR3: TGTGCCAGCAGTCGACCCCCCGGGACGGTCTACGAGCAGTACTTC.

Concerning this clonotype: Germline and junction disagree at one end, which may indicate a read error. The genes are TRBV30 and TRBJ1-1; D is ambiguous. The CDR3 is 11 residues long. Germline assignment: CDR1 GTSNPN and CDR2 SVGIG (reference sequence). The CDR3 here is CAWSLSTEAFF. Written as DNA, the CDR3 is TGTGCCTGGAGCCTTTCTACTGAGGCTTTCTTT.

The CDR3 protein is CSVKGGARMNTEAFF. The CDR3 DNA sequence: TGCAGCGTTAAAGGGGGAGCTCGGATGAACACTGAAGCTTTCTTT. This sequence joins TRBV29-1 and TRBJ1-1; maybe TRBD1 (6 bases). Germline assignment: CDR1 SQVTM and CDR2 ANQGSEA. The V and J ends lost 5 bases and 0 bases respectively, with 16 bases between them. This CDR3 has 15 amino acids.

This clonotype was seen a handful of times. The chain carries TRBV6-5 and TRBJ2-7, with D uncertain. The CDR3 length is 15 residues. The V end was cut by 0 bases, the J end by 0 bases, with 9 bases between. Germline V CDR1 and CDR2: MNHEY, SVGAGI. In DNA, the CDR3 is TGTGCCAGCAGTTACTCGGACGGTCCCTCCTACGAGCAGTACTTC. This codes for CASSYSDGPSYEQYF.

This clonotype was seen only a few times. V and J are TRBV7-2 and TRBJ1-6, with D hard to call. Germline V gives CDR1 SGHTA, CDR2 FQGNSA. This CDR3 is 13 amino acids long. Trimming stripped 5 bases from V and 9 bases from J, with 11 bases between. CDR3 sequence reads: CASSPRELSPLHF. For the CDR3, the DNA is TGTGCCAGCAGCCCCCGTGAGCTTTCACCCCTCCACTTT.

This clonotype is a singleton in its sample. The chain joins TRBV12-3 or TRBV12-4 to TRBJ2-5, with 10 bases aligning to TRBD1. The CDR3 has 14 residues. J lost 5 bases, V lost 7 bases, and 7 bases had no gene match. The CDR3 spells CASNDRGRGETQYF. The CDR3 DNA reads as TGTGCCAGCAACGACAGGGGGCGCGGTGAGACCCAGTACTTC.

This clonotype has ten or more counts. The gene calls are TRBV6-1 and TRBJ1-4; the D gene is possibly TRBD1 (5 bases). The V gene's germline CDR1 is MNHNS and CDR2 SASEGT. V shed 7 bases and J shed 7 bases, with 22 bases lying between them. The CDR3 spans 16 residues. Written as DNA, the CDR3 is TGTGCCAGCATCCTAGCCGAGGCAGGGTGGTCTGAAAAACTGTTTTTT. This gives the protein CASILAEAGWSEKLFF.

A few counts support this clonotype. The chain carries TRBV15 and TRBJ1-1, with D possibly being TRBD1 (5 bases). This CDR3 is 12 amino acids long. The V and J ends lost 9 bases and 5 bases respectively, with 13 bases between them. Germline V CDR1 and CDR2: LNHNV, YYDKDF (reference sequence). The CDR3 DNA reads TGTGCCACAGGGGCTACGAGGACTGAAGCTTTCTTT. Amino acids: CATGATRTEAFF.

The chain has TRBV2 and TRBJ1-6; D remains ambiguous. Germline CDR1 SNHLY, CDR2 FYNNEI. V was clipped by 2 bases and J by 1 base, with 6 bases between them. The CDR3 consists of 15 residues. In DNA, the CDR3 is TGTGCCAGCAGTGAATGGGTTTCCTATAATTCACCCCTCCACTTT. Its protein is CASSEWVSYNSPLHF.

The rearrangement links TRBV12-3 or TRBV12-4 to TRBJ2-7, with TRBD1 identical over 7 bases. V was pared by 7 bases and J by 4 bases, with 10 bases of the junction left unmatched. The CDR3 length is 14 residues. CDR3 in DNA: TGTGCCAGCACCTCGGGCAGGGGGTTGTACGAGCAGTACTTC. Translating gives CASTSGRGLYEQYF.

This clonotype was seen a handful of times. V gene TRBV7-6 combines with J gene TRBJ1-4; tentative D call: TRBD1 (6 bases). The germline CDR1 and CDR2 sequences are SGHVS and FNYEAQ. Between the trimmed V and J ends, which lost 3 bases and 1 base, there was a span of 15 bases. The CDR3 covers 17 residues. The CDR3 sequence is CASSLALGAETNEKLFF. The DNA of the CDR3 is TGTGCCAGCAGCTTGGCCCTGGGGGCAGAAACTAATGAAAAACTGTTTTTT.